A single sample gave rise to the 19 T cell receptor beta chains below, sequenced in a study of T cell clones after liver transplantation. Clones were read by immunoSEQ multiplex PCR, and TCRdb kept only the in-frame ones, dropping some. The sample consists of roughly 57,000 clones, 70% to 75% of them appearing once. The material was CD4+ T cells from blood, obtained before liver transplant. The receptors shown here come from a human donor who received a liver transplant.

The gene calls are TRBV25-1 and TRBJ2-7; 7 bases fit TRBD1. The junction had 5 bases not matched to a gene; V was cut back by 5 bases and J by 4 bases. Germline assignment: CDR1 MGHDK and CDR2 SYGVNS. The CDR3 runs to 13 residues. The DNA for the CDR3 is TGTGCCAGCAGTCGGCAGGGGGTTTACGAGCAGTACTTC. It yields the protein CASSRQGVYEQYF.

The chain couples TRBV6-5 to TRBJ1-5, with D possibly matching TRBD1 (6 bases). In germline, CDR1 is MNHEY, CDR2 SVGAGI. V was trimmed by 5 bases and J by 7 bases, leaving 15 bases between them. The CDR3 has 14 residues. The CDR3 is CASSTGSMKQPQHF. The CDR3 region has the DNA TGTGCCAGCAGTACAGGGAGTATGAAGCAGCCCCAGCATTTT.

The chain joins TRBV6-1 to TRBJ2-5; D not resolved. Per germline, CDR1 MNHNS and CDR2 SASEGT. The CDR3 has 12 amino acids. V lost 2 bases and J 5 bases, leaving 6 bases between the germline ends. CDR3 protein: CASSELRETQYF. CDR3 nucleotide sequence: TGTGCCAGCAGTGAACTGCGGGAGACCCAGTACTTC.

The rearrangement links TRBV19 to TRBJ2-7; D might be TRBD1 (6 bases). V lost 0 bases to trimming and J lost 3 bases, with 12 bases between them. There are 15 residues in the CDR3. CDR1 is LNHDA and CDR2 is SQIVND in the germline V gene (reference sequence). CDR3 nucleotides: TGTGCCAGTAGTATAGAAAGACAGGCCTACTACGAGCAGTACTTC. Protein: CASSIERQAYYEQYF.

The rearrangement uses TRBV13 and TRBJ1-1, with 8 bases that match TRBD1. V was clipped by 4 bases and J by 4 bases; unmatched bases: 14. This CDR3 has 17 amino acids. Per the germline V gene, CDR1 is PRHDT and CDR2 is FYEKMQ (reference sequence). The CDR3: CASSSLGQGGYFTEAFF. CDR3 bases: TGTGCCAGCAGCTCCCTAGGACAGGGAGGGTATTTCACTGAAGCTTTCTTT.

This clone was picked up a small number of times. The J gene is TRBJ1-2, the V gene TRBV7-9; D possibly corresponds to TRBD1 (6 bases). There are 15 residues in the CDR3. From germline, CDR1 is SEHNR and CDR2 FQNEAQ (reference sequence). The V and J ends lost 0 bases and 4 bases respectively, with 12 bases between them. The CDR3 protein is CASSLAGAEGYGYTF. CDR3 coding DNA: TGTGCCAGCAGCTTAGCGGGGGCTGAGGGCTATGGCTACACCTTC. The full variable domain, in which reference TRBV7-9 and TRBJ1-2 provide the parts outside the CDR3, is DTGVSQNPRHKITKRGQNVTFRCDPISEHNRLYWYRQTLGQGPEFLTYFQNEAQLEKSRLLSDRFSAERPKGSFSTLEIQRTEQGDSAMYLCASSLAGAEGYGYTFGSGTRLTVV.

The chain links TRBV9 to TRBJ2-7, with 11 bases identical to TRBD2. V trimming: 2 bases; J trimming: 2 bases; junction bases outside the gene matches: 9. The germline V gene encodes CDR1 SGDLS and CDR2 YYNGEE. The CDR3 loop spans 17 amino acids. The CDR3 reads CASSVAMDSGGAYEQYF. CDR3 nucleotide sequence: TGTGCCAGCAGCGTGGCAATGGATAGCGGGGGGGCCTACGAGCAGTACTTC. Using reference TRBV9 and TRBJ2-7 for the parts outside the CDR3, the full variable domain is DSGVTQTPKHLITATGQRVTLRCSPRSGDLSVYWYQQSLDQGLQFLIQYYNGEERAKGNILERFSAQQFPDLHSELNLSSLELGDSALYFCASSVAMDSGGAYEQYFGPGTRLTVT.

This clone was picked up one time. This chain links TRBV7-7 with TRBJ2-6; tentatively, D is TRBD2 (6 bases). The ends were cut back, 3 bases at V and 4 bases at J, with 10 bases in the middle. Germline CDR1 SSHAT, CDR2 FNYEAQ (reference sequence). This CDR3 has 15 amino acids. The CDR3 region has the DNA TGTGCCAGCAGCTTGGGAGGCTCAGGGGCCAACGTCCTGACTTTC. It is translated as CASSLGGSGANVLTF.

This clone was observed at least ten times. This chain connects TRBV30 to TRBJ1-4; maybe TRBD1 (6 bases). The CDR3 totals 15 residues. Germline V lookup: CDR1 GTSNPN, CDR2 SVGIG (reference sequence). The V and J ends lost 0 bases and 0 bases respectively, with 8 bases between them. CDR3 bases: TGTGCCTGGAGTGTGAGGGGGTCAACTAATGAAAAACTGTTTTTT. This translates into CAWSVRGSTNEKLFF.

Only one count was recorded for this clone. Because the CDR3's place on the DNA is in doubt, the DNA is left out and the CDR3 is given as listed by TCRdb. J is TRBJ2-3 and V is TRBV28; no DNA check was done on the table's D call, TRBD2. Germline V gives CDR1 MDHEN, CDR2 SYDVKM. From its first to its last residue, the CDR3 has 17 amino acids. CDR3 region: CASSSSGLAGLADTQYF.

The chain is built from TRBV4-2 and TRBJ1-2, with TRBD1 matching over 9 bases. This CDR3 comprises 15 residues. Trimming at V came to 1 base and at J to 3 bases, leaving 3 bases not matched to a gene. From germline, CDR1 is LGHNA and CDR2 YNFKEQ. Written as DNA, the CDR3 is TGTGCCAGCAGCCAAGGAGGGGACAGGGACTATGGCTACACCTTC. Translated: CASSQGGDRDYGYTF.

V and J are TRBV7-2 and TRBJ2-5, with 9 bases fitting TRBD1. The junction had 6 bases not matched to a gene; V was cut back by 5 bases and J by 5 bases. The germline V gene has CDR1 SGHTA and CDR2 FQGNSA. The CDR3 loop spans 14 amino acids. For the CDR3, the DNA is TGTGCCAGCAGCCCCGGGGACAGGGTGGAGACCCAGTACTTC. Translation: CASSPGDRVETQYF.

The CDR3 region is CATSGTGFTDTQYF. For the CDR3, the DNA is TGTGCCACGTCCGGGACAGGGTTTACAGATACGCAGTATTTT. V is TRBV19 and J is TRBJ2-3; 9 nucleotides line up with TRBD1. V dropped 10 bases and J dropped 3; count of bases not matched to a gene: 8. The CDR3 loop spans 14 amino acids. Germline V lookup: CDR1 LNHDA, CDR2 SQIVND (reference sequence). Full variable domain (outside the CDR3, taken from reference TRBV19 and TRBJ2-3): DGGITQSPKYLFRKEGQNVTLSCEQNLNHDAMYWYRQDPGQGLRLIYYSQIVNDFQKGDIAEGYSVSREKKESFPLTVTSAQKNPTAFYLCATSGTGFTDTQYFGPGTRLTVL.

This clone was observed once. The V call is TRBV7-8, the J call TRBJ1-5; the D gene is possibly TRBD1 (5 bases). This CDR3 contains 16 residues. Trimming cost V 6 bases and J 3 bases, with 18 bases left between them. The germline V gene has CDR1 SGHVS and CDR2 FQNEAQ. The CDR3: CASSSGFPLPNQPQHF. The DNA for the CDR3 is TGTGCCAGCAGTTCAGGGTTCCCCTTGCCCAATCAGCCCCAGCATTTT.

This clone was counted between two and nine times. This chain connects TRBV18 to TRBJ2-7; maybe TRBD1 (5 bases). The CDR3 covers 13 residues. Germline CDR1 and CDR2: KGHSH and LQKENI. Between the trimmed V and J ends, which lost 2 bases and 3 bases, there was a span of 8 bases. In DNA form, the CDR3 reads TGTGCCAGCTCACCAACAGGTAACTACGAGCAGTACTTC. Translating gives CASSPTGNYEQYF.

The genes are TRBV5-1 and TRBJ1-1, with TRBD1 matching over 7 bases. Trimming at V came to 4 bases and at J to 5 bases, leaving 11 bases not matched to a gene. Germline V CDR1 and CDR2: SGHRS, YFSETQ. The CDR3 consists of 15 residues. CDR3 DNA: TGCGCCAGCAGCCTTATGCCTACAGGGGCGACTGAAGCTTTCTTT. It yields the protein CASSLMPTGATEAFF.

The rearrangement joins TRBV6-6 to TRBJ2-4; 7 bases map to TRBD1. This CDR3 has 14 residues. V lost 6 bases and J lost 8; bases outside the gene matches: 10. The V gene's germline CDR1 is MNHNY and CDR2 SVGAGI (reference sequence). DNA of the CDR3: TGTGCCAGCAGCAACAGGGGCCGTAGGGACATTCAGTACTTC. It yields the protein CASSNRGRRDIQYF.

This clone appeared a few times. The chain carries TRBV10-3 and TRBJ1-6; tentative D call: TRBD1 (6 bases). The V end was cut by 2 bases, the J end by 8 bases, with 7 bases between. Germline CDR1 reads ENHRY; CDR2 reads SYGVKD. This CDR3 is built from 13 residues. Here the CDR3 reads CAISEDRYSPLHF. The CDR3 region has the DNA TGTGCCATCAGTGAGGACAGGTATTCACCCCTCCACTTT.

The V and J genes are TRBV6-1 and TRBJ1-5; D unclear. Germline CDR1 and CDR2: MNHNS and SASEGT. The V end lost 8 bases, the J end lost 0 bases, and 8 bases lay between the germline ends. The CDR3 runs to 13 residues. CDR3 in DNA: TGTGCCAGCGAGAGAGATAGCAATCAGCCCCAGCATTTT. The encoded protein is CASERDSNQPQHF.